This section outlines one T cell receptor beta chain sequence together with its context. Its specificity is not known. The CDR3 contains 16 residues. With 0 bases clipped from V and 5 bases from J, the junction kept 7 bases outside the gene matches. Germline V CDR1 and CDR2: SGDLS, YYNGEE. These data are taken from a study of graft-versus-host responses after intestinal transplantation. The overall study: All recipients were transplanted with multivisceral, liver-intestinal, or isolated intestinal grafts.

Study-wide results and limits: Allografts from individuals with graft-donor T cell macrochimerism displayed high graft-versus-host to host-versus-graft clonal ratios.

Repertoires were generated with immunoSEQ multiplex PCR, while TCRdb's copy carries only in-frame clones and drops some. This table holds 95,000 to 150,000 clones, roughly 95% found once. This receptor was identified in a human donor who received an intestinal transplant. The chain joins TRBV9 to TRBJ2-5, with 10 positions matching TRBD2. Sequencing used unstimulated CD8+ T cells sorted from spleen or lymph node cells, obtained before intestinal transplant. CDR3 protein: CASSVGSGRPEETQYF. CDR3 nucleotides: TGTGCCAGCAGCGTAGGTAGCGGGAGGCCGGAGGAGACCCAGTACTTC.